This entry concerns a single TCR beta chain. V lost 3 bases to trimming and J lost 0 bases; unmatched junction nucleotides: 1. Germline values: CDR1 LNHDA, CDR2 SQIVND (reference sequence). This CDR3 comprises 14 residues. The sample is drawn from a study of shared clonotypes between healthy human individuals. Donation came from healthy HIV-negative adults that had no recent acute infections or vaccinations. Generated by immunoSEQ multiplex PCR, the TCRdb table keeps only in-frame clones and is missing some. The table has roughly 1.4 million clones, around 98.5% seen once. Sequencing input: naive CD4+ T cells sorted from blood. As for subset: CD45RA+ positively selected. This sequence joins TRBV19 and TRBJ1-1; 7 bases align to TRBD1. The receptor was isolated from a man between 25 and 39 years old in good health. The CDR3 here is CASSITGVNTEAFF. The CDR3 DNA reads TGTGCCAGTAGTATTACAGGGGTGAACACTGAAGCTTTCTTT.